This TCR beta chain comes out of a study of blood T cell repertoires in COVID-19. Sequencing was performed with immunoSEQ multiplex PCR; in TCRdb, only in-frame clones are kept and a portion is missing. The sample shows 230,000 or so clones, about 80% of them seen only once. Specimen: peripheral blood. The receptor comes from a man aged 50-60 years with active or convalescent COVID-19.

The CDR3 loop is CAISESGGGTGETQYF. CDR3 coding DNA: TGTGCCATCAGTGAGTCGGGTGGGGGCACCGGGGAGACCCAGTACTTC. The chain links TRBV10-3 to TRBJ2-5; D is possibly TRBD1 (6 bases). Germline V gene data show CDR1 as ENHRY and CDR2 as SYGVKD. V shed 0 bases and J shed 5 bases, with 16 bases lying between them. This CDR3 has 16 residues.